Sequencing of this TCR beta chain was carried out in a study of shared clonotypes between healthy human individuals. Naive CD8 populations comprised CD45RO-negative cells positively selected for CCR7, excluding terminally differentiated effector memory CD45RA+ cells. The protocol was immunoSEQ multiplex PCR, while the TCRdb copy is restricted to in-frame clones and leaves out a portion. The sample yields about 2.1 million clones, 85% to 95% seen once. Deletions cut 2 bases from V and 0 bases from J, with 5 bases between. The CDR3 totals 13 residues. CDR1 is WSHSY, CDR2 SAAADI, per germline. The chain combines TRBV10-2 with TRBJ2-7; D possibly corresponds to TRBD2 (5 bases). The sequence was collected from a man aged 18 to 29 in good health. Some clones in this sample may be carry-over from other donors' samples. Sequences were obtained from naive CD8+ T cells from PBMCs. CDR3 loop: CASSEDYSYEQYF. The CDR3 coding sequence is TGCGCCAGCAGTGAGGACTACTCCTACGAGCAGTACTTC.